This entry concerns a single TCR beta chain. The target antigen is unknown. All trial patients relapsed after autologous stem cell transplantation. The CDR3 spans 12 residues. Germline-derived CDR1 and CDR2 are SGHNT and YYREEE (reference sequence). V dropped 4 bases and J dropped 8 bases, with 9 bases sitting between them. The sample comes from a study of PD-1 blockade in classical Hodgkin lymphoma. Regarding the study as a whole: No one has yet defined what causes the repertoire differences, which may be disease activity or prior therapy.

Clones were read by immunoSEQ multiplex PCR, and TCRdb kept only the in-frame ones, dropping some. The sample has fewer than 15,000 clones; approximately 86% are singletons. The chain links TRBV5-4 to TRBJ1-4; D is perhaps TRBD1 (5 bases). The TCR sequence derives from a human donor with classical Hodgkin lymphoma. Sequences were derived from peripheral blood mononuclear cells (PBMCs), sampled at baseline. CDR3 bases: TGTGCCAGCAGCGGTGAGGGGGAAAAACTGTTTTTT. Translation: CASSGEGEKLFF.